This entry concerns a single TCR beta chain. Its antigen remains unknown. Positive CCR7 selection of CD45RO-negative cells yielded the naive CD8 cells, and terminally differentiated effector memory CD45RA+ cells were excluded. This sample is part of a study of shared clonotypes between healthy human individuals. The protocol was immunoSEQ multiplex PCR, while the TCRdb copy is restricted to in-frame clones and leaves out a portion. The table has approximately 2,200,000 clones, around 93% seen once; the top ten hold around 1.7%. Study-level findings and limits: With few donors, the genetic and exposure-history diversity represented was limited.

The CDR3 length is 9 residues. Looked up from germline, CDR1 is MNHEY and CDR2 is SMNVEV (reference sequence). The germline V and J ends were trimmed by 8 bases and 6 bases, with 3 bases remaining between them. Material: naive CD8+ T cells from PBMCs. The clonotype comes from a man aged 18 to 29 in good health. Some clones in this sample may be carry-over from other donors' samples. The V gene is TRBV27, the J gene TRBJ2-3, with no clear D. The CDR3 DNA follows: TGTGCCAGCGGGGATACGCAGTATTTT. Its translation: CASGDTQYF.